The 23 T cell receptor beta chains in this list originate from one sample, sequenced in a study of T cells in Graves' hyperthyroidism and ophthalmopathy. From RNA transcripts, TCR beta CDR3 regions were amplified. An initial round of RT-PCR targeting the TCR CDR3 relied on the HTBI primer set. From the multiplex PCR reads, TCRdb called clonotypes with MiXCR, one entry per CDR3 protein. The data show some 650,000 distinct CDR3 sequences, with more than 15% seen just once and more than 3% held by the top ten. Sequenced input: blood. These receptor sequences come from a woman aged 40 to 55 with Graves' ophthalmopathy.

This clonotype was picked up many times. The J gene is TRBJ1-2, the V gene TRBV28; TRBD1 agrees at 9 bases. With V trimmed by 3 bases and J by 4 bases, 3 bases remained unmatched. Germline V gene sequence: CDR1 MDHEN, CDR2 SYDVKM. This CDR3 has 14 amino acids. The CDR3 DNA reads TGTGCCAGCAGTTTGATGGGACAGGGCTATGGCTACACCTTC. Translating gives CASSLMGQGYGYTF.

There are many counts of this clonotype. The chain joins TRBV18 to TRBJ1-1; tentatively, D is TRBD1 (6 bases). The CDR3 totals 14 residues. V was shortened by 4 bases and J by 0 bases, with 9 bases between the two germline ends. From germline, CDR1 is KGHSH and CDR2 LQKENI. CDR3 in amino acids: CASSHGQMNTEAFF. DNA for the CDR3: TGTGCCAGCTCACACGGACAGATGAACACTGAAGCTTTCTTT.

This clonotype was detected a few times. The chain recombines TRBV11-2 with TRBJ2-2; D is ambiguous. Per the germline V gene, CDR1 is SGHAT and CDR2 is FQNNGV. The V end was cut by 1 base, the J end by 6 bases, with 9 bases between. The CDR3 spans 14 residues. The CDR3 nucleotides read TGTGCCAGCAGCTTAGGTCCCACTTCCGGGGAGCTGTTTTTT. It is translated as CASSLGPTSGELFF.

V is TRBV9 and J is TRBJ2-7, with 12 bases fitting TRBD2. The V segment lost 3 bases and the J segment 2 bases; nucleotides outside the gene matches: 6. Germline CDR1 and CDR2: SGDLS and YYNGEE. This CDR3 is built from 16 residues. The CDR3 loop reads CASSAGGLAGTYEQYF. The CDR3 DNA follows: TGTGCCAGCAGCGCCGGGGGACTAGCGGGTACCTACGAGCAGTACTTC.

This clonotype was recorded at least ten times. V usage is TRBV2 and J usage is TRBJ1-1, with TRBD1 as a possible D gene (5 bases). This CDR3 has 18 residues. Trimming pared 6 bases from V and 3 bases from J, leaving 26 bases between. The germline CDR1 and CDR2 sequences are SNHLY and FYNNEI. This CDR3 reads CASSERPGLQGSHTEAFF. DNA of the CDR3: TGTGCCAGCAGCGAGAGACCGGGACTCCAAGGATCACACACTGAAGCTTTCTTT.

This clonotype appeared many times. V gene TRBV11-2 combines with J gene TRBJ2-5, with 9 bases identical to TRBD2. The V gene end was trimmed by 4 bases and the J gene end by 1 base; junction bases not matched to a gene: 7. Germline V lookup: CDR1 SGHAT, CDR2 FQNNGV. CDR3 length equals 16 residues. The CDR3 DNA reads as TGTGCCAGCAGCTCCCAGGGGCGGGAGGGCCAAGAGACCCAGTACTTC. This encodes CASSSQGREGQETQYF. The whole variable domain, filled in from reference TRBV11-2 and TRBJ2-5, reads EAGVAQSPRYKIIEKRQSVAFWCNPISGHATLYWYQQILGQGPKLLIQFQNNGVVDDSQLPKDRFSAERLKGVDSTLKIQPAKLEDSAVYLCASSSQGREGQETQYFGPGTRLLVL.

This clonotype occurred many times. The chain recombines TRBV12-5 with TRBJ2-1; possible D gene TRBD2, 7 bases. CDR3 length: 14 residues. The V and J ends lost 5 bases and 8 bases respectively, with 16 bases between them. Per germline, CDR1 LGHNT and CDR2 FRNRAP. The CDR3 spells CASGLGGAGDEQFF. The CDR3 DNA follows: TGTGCTAGTGGTCTAGGGGGGGCGGGGGATGAGCAGTTCTTC.

This clonotype appeared many times. V and J are TRBV11-2 and TRBJ2-3; no clear D. CDR3 length equals 16 residues. Germline loops: CDR1 SGHAT, CDR2 FQNNGV. V was trimmed by 6 bases and J by 2 bases, leaving 18 bases between them. CDR3 sequence (DNA): TGTGCCAGCAGTATAGGGCAGGCGGTACCCACAGATACGCAGTATTTT. Encoded protein: CASSIGQAVPTDTQYF.

This clonotype was observed a handful of times. The chain links TRBV20-1 to TRBJ1-2; 7 nucleotides agree with TRBD1. The germline CDR1 and CDR2 sequences are DFQATT and SNEGSKA (reference sequence). This CDR3 spans 14 amino acids. J gave up 4 bases and V 8 bases, and 13 bases lay outside the gene matches. The CDR3 is CSTSPTGQSYGYTF. CDR3 coding DNA: TGCAGTACTTCCCCGACAGGGCAGAGCTATGGCTACACCTTC.

This clonotype was seen ten or more times. The chain couples TRBV3-1 to TRBJ1-1; 8 bases map to TRBD1. CDR1 is LGHDT and CDR2 is YNNKEL in the germline V gene (reference sequence). The CDR3 consists of 15 residues. The V and J ends lost 4 bases and 3 bases, in that order; junction bases with no gene match: 7. The CDR3 nucleotides are TGTGCCAGCAGCCGGAGACAGGGGCTTTACACTGAAGCTTTCTTT. It yields the protein CASSRRQGLYTEAFF.

This clonotype was found a few times. The chain couples TRBV12-3 or TRBV12-4 to TRBJ1-1; 11 positions match TRBD1. The CDR3 sequence is 15 residues long. The trim removed 5 bases at V and 5 bases at J, leaving 7 bases unmatched. CDR3 region: CASSPGTGGETEAFF. The CDR3 DNA sequence: TGTGCCAGCAGTCCGGGGACAGGGGGTGAGACTGAAGCTTTCTTT.

This clonotype turned up a few times. This chain links TRBV10-1 with TRBJ2-3; 10 nucleotides line up with TRBD1. Trimming took 2 bases from V and 4 from J; bases not matched to a gene: 3. Germline lookup yields CDR1 WNHNN and CDR2 SYGVQD (reference sequence). CDR3 length: 15 residues. The DNA for the CDR3 is TGCGCCAGCAGTGAGGGACAGGGGGGGTCAGATACGCAGTATTTT. Translation: CASSEGQGGSDTQYF.

At least ten counts were recorded for this clonotype. This chain links TRBV11-2 with TRBJ2-1; TRBD2 might be the D (5 bases). V was cut by 0 bases and J by 0 bases, with 9 bases left in between. CDR1 SGHAT and CDR2 FQNNGV come from the germline V gene. There are 16 residues in the CDR3. The CDR3 loop reads CASSLELAYSYNEQFF. The CDR3 DNA reads as TGTGCCAGCAGCTTAGAGTTAGCGTACTCCTACAATGAGCAGTTCTTC.

The V gene is TRBV4-1, the J gene TRBJ2-7; D possibly matches TRBD1 or TRBD2 (5 bases each). The V gene's germline CDR1 is MGHRA and CDR2 YSYEKL. Trimming cost V 1 base and J 0 bases, with 7 bases left between them. This CDR3 has 14 amino acids. CDR3 bases: TGCGCCAGCAGCCAAGTTGGGGGCTCCTACGAGCAGTACTTC. Its translation: CASSQVGGSYEQYF.

V is TRBV6-2 or TRBV6-3 and J is TRBJ1-6, with D possibly TRBD1 on 5 matching bases. Per germline, CDR1 MNHEY and CDR2 SVGEGT. The V end was cut by 9 bases, the J end by 10 bases, with 13 bases between. The CDR3 has 12 amino acids. The CDR3 loop reads CASSWAGSPLHF. The DNA for the CDR3 is TGTGCCAGTTCATGGGCAGGGTCACCCCTCCACTTT.

This clonotype has a count of ten or more. This rearrangement joins TRBV5-1 to TRBJ2-3; D is possibly TRBD2 (6 bases). The CDR3 has 15 amino acids. Deletions cut 4 bases from V and 1 base from J, with 13 bases between. Germline CDR1 SGHRS, CDR2 YFSETQ. CDR3 loop: CASSVSGRGTDTQYF. The CDR3 bases are TGCGCCAGCAGCGTTAGCGGAAGAGGCACAGATACGCAGTATTTT.

Turning to this clonotype: At one end, the junction sequence differs from germline, possibly due to a read error. This chain joins TRBV9 and TRBJ1-1, with TRBD1 matching over 8 bases. The CDR3 is 21 amino acids. Germline V lookup: CDR1 SGDLS, CDR2 YYNGEE. The CDR3 is CASSVVPSLRDRFYSNTKAFF. For the CDR3, the DNA is TGTGCCAGCAGCGTAGTCCCTTCCCTCCGGGACAGGTTCTACTCGAACACTAAAGCTTTCTTT.

This clonotype was counted between two and nine times. DNA for the CDR3: TGTGCCAGCAGTTTAGCGTTGGGCAATGAAGCTTTCTTT. This sequence encodes CASSLALGNEAFF. The chain recombines TRBV12-3 or TRBV12-4 with TRBJ1-1, with D unresolved. With 0 bases removed from V and 7 bases from J, the gap between germline ends came to 9 bases. This CDR3 has 13 residues.

This clonotype was observed a few times. V and J are TRBV7-8 and TRBJ2-1; the match to TRBD2 covers 14 bases. Germline V gene data show CDR1 as SGHVS and CDR2 as FQNEAQ. V was clipped by 3 bases and J by 10 bases; unmatched bases: 5. The CDR3 runs to 15 residues. CDR3 protein: CASSFRLAGGPEQFF. Written as DNA, the CDR3 is TGTGCCAGCAGCTTCCGACTAGCGGGAGGGCCGGAGCAGTTCTTC. Supplemented by reference TRBV7-8 and TRBJ2-1, the full variable domain reads GAGVSQSPRYKVAKRGQDVALRCDPISGHVSLFWYQQALGQGPEFLTYFQNEAQLDKSGLPSDRFFAERPEGSVSTLKIQRTQQEDSAVYLCASSFRLAGGPEQFFGPGTRLTVL.

This clonotype was found many times. This chain joins TRBV5-1 and TRBJ1-4, with D possibly matching TRBD1 (5 bases). CDR1 SGHRS and CDR2 YFSETQ come from the germline V gene. Trimming took 3 bases from V and 8 from J, leaving 17 bases between them. The length of the CDR3 is 15 residues. CDR3 loop: CASSSGGPNGEKLFF. CDR3 bases: TGCGCCAGCAGCTCCGGGGGACCGAACGGAGAAAAACTGTTTTTT.

This clonotype has a count of ten or more. The rearrangement uses TRBV28 and TRBJ1-2; D unresolved. CDR1 is MDHEN, CDR2 SYDVKM, per germline. Trimming took 6 bases from V and 7 from J, leaving 12 bases between them. This CDR3 comprises 12 residues. CDR3 nucleotide sequence: TGTGCCAGCAGACCTGGGCCGGGTGGCTACACCTTC. Its translation: CASRPGPGGYTF.

Ten or more counts support this clonotype. The J gene is TRBJ2-1, the V gene TRBV2, with TRBD2 as a possible D gene (5 bases). CDR1 and CDR2 (germline): SNHLY, FYNNEI. The length of the CDR3 is 14 residues. The V end lost 7 bases, the J end lost 9 bases, and 19 bases lay between the germline ends. CDR3 amino acids: CASIRRGEAGEQFF. The CDR3 nucleotides read TGTGCCAGCATTCGCCGGGGAGAGGCCGGTGAGCAGTTCTTC.

This chain joins TRBV20-1 and TRBJ2-7; 8 bases agree with TRBD2. The CDR3 sequence is 16 residues long. The V gene end was trimmed by 5 bases and the J gene end by 3 bases; junction bases not matched to a gene: 15. Germline lookup yields CDR1 DFQATT and CDR2 SNEGSKA (reference sequence). The CDR3 DNA is TGCAGTGCTCAGGGTCCGGGGGGGCGGGAAGGCTACGAGCAGTACTTC. Residues: CSAQGPGGREGYEQYF.